This TCR beta chain stems from a study of T cell responses to AZD1222 COVID-19 vaccine. Study context: Pooling covered second doses at about 4 or about 12 weeks.

Profiling relied on immunoSEQ multiplex PCR, and the TCRdb table lists in-frame clones only, not all of them. The table shows 150,000 to 200,000 clones, with about 91% occurring only once. As regards this clone: Its antigen remains unidentified.

This CDR3 contains 14 residues. Germline CDR1 reads MNHEY; CDR2 reads SVGAGI. Overall study results and limits: Spike-specific TCRs gained breadth and depth after people received two AZD1222 doses. Donor demographics were predominantly white British with a female majority; clonal diversity may be underestimated. Targets within unmutated variant regions were reportedly found for nearly half of spike-specific TCRs.

This chain links TRBV6-5 with TRBJ1-6; possible D gene TRBD1, 5 bases. Sequences were derived from peripheral blood, sampled on day 0 of AZD1222 vaccination. The TCR comes from an adult in good health. In DNA, the CDR3 is TGTGCTACAGGAAGGTCGTCCTATAATTCACCCCTCCACTTT. Encoded protein: CATGRSSYNSPLHF.